The rows below give T cell receptor beta chains drawn from one sample of a study of T-cell reconstitution after alpha-beta-depleted transplantation in children. TCRdb itself ran the PCR reads through MiXCR, one entry per CDR3 protein. This sample yields around 140,000 distinct CDR3 sequences, of which about 8.8% are seen a single time; 18% belongs to the top ten. The input for sequencing was PBMCs, mostly from graft donor cells, taken 180 days after TCRalphabeta/CD19-depleted stem cell transplant. The receptor set was obtained from a female patient between 2 and 15 years old who had a stem cell transplant for congenital amegakaryocytic thrombocytopenia, so the T cells may come from the graft donor. Each CDR3 is given with its conserved first and last residue.

V,length,CDR3
TRBV19,12,CASGSNTGELFF
TRBV30,13,CAWKADRGYEQYF
TRBV7-8,14,CASSLVPGGREQFF
TRBV12-3/TRBV12-4,14,CASRKQGLNTEAFF
TRBV7-2,17,CASSKYDLLKDYNEQFF
TRBV12-3/TRBV12-4,15,CASSPREWSYNEQFF
TRBV7-2,14,CASSRGATNYGYTF
TRBV11-2,19,CASSLDRPAWVTHTGELFF
TRBV20-1,15,CSARDGERLQETQYF
TRBV5-1,14,CASSLRAGIYGYTF
TRBV29-1,13,CSVVTRTKGTQYF
TRBV28,14,CASSRTGINYGYTF
TRBV5-1,14,CASSLGQGVTEAFF
TRBV2,12,CASRPDRYEQYF
TRBV5-1,17,CASSFLKGQGGSGELFF
TRBV29-1,12,CSVVGTGGEQYF
TRBV28,15,CASSELVGGTDTQYF
TRBV27,12,CASKNRGNIQYF
TRBV3-1,15,CASSQDGLARETQYF